This TCR beta chain came from a study of T cell changes during pregnancy in multiple sclerosis. The protocol was immunoSEQ multiplex PCR, while the TCRdb copy is restricted to in-frame clones and leaves out a portion. The sample holds around 100,000 clones, roughly nine tenths seen once. The germline CDR1 and CDR2 sequences are MNHNS and SASEGT. V was shortened by 10 bases and J by 7 bases, with 20 bases between the two germline ends. The CDR3 loop spans 14 amino acids. This chain joins TRBV6-1 and TRBJ1-5; D gene uncertain. Sample: peripheral blood, taken in the second trimester of pregnancy. This TCR was sampled from a female donor in good health, enrolled as a control in a pregnancy study. The CDR3 DNA reads TGTGCCACCCCGGGGAACCTAGCAGACCAGCCCCAGCATTTT. It codes for CATPGNLADQPQHF.